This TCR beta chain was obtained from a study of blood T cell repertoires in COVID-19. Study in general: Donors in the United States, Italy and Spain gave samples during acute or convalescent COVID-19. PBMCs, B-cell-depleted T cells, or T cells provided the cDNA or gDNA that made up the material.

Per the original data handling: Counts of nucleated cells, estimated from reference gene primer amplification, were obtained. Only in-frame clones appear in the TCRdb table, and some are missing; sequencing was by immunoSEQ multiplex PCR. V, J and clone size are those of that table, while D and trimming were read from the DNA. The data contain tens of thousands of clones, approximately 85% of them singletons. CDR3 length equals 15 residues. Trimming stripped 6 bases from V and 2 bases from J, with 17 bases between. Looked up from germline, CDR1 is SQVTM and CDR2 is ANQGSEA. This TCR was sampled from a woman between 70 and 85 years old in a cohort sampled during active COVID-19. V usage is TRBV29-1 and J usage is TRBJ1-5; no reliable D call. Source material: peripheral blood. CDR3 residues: CSVSGGSSGNQPQHF. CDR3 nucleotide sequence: TGCAGCGTGAGTGGCGGGTCTTCGGGCAATCAGCCCCAGCATTTT.